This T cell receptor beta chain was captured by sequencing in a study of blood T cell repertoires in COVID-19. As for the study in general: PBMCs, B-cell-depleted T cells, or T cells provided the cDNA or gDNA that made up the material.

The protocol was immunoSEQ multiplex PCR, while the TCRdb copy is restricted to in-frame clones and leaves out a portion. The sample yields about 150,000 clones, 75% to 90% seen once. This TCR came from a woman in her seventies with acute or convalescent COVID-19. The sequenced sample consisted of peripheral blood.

The CDR3 DNA sequence: TGTGCCAGTAGTATGCAGCGGGGGGCAAAAGAGACCCAGTACTTC. Its translation: CASSMQRGAKETQYF. The chain links TRBV19 to TRBJ2-5, with TRBD2 matching 9 bases. V trimming: 3 bases; J trimming: 3 bases; junction bases outside the gene matches: 5. Germline CDR1 LNHDA, CDR2 SQIVND (reference sequence). CDR3 size: 15 residues.